Below, 8 T cell receptor beta chains from the same sample are listed, as sequenced in a study of T cells in Graves' hyperthyroidism and ophthalmopathy. Amplified TCR beta CDR3 regions derived from RNA transcripts. The HTBI set primed first-round TCR CDR3 RT-PCR. TCRdb re-derived calls from the multiplex PCR reads in MiXCR, one entry per CDR3 protein. The sample carries almost 600,000 distinct CDR3 sequences, approximately 15% recorded once. The specimen sequenced was blood. The receptors stem from a young woman with Graves' hyperthyroidism that later progressed to Graves' ophthalmopathy.

This clonotype was picked up many times. The rearrangement links TRBV2 to TRBJ2-7, with D perhaps matching TRBD2 (5 bases). The CDR3 sequence is 17 residues long. V was clipped by 4 bases and J by 0 bases, with 19 bases between them. The germline gives CDR1 SNHLY, CDR2 FYNNEI. CDR3 amino acids: CASSVVAPSWISYEQYF. Written as DNA, the CDR3 is TGTGCCAGCAGTGTGGTGGCGCCTAGCTGGATCTCCTACGAGCAGTACTTC.

The V and J genes are TRBV18 and TRBJ2-7; D uncertain. Germline V lookup: CDR1 KGHSH, CDR2 LQKENI. This CDR3 has 14 amino acids. The germline V and J ends were trimmed by 3 bases and 2 bases, with 11 bases remaining between them. The CDR3 DNA follows: TGTGCCAGCTCACCGGAGAGAACACCCTACGAGCAGTACTTC. Its protein is CASSPERTPYEQYF.

This chain joins TRBV4-1 and TRBJ1-1; maybe TRBD1 (5 bases). Trimming cost V 2 bases and J 0 bases, with 13 bases left between them. Germline V gene data show CDR1 as MGHRA and CDR2 as YSYEKL. The CDR3 length is 16 residues. DNA for the CDR3: TGCGCCAGCAGCCAAAAGGTTACGGGGCTGAACACTGAAGCTTTCTTT. This gives the protein CASSQKVTGLNTEAFF.

This clonotype was detected ten times or more. V gene TRBV7-9 combines with J gene TRBJ2-5, with D possibly being TRBD1 (5 bases). CDR3 length: 13 residues. The germline gives CDR1 SEHNR, CDR2 FQNEAQ (reference sequence). Trimming took off 6 bases at V and 2 bases at J, with 10 bases between the two ends. In DNA, the CDR3 is TGTGCCAGCAGTTTGCGACAGCAAGAGACCCAGTACTTC. It is translated as CASSLRQQETQYF.

This clonotype was seen many times. J is TRBJ2-1 and V is TRBV12-5; 10 bases map to TRBD2. The germline gives CDR1 LGHNT, CDR2 FRNRAP. The V and J ends lost 3 bases and 6 bases, in that order; junction bases with no gene match: 8. The CDR3 totals 16 residues. CDR3 DNA: TGTGCTAGTGGTTTATCCTCAGCGGGAGGGCGCAATGAGCAGTTCTTC. Its protein is CASGLSSAGGRNEQFF.

This clonotype was seen ten or more times. The chain uses TRBV7-2 and TRBJ2-3; TRBD1 is a possible D gene (5 bases). CDR3 length: 17 amino acids. CDR1 SGHTA and CDR2 FQGNSA come from the germline V gene. V was shortened by 1 base and J by 3 bases, with 17 bases between the two germline ends. This CDR3 is CASSLGGGWGTTDTQYF. CDR3 in DNA: TGTGCCAGCAGCTTAGGAGGCGGTTGGGGCACTACAGATACGCAGTATTTT. The full variable domain, with the rest looked up from reference TRBV7-2 and TRBJ2-3, is GAGVSQSPSNKVTEKGKDVELRCDPISGHTALYWYRQSLGQGLEFLIYFQGNSAPDKSGLPSDRFSAERTGGSVSTLTIQRTQQEDSAVYLCASSLGGGWGTTDTQYFGPGTRLTVL.

The chain has TRBV7-9 and TRBJ1-5; 7 positions agree with TRBD1. The CDR3 covers 13 residues. V was pared by 5 bases and J by 4 bases, with 2 bases of the junction left unmatched. From germline, CDR1 is SEHNR and CDR2 FQNEAQ (reference sequence). DNA for the CDR3: TGTGCCAGCAGCCGGGGACAGAATCAGCCCCAGCATTTT. Protein: CASSRGQNQPQHF.

In this sample, this clonotype turned up a few times. V usage is TRBV6-1 and J usage is TRBJ2-1; D unresolved. The CDR3 has 15 residues. V was clipped by 1 base and J by 0 bases, with 7 bases between them. Per the germline V gene, CDR1 is MNHNS and CDR2 is SASEGT. The CDR3 region has the DNA TGTGCCAGCAGTGAAGGGCAGGTCTCCTACAATGAGCAGTTCTTC. As protein: CASSEGQVSYNEQFF.